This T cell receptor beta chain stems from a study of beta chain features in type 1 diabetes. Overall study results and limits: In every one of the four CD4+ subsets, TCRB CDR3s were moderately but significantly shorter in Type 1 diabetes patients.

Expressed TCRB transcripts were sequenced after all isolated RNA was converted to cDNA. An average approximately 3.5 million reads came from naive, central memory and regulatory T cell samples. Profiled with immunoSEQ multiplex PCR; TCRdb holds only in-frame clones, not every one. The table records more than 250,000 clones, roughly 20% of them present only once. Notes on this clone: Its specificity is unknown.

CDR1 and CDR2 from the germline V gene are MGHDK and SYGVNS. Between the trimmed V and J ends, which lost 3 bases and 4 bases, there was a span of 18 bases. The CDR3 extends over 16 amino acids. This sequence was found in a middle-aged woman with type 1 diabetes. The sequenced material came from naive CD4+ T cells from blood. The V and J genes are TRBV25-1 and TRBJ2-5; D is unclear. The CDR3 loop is CASSDLGQFQVETQYF. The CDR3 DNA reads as TGTGCCAGCAGTGACTTGGGCCAATTCCAGGTAGAGACCCAGTACTTC.